This paragraph reports one T cell receptor (beta chain). The antigen remains undetermined. Assay: immunoSEQ multiplex PCR; the TCRdb copy retains only in-frame clones and omits some. The data contain 350,000 to 450,000 clones, about 90% of them singletons. The data derive from a study of Ad26.COV2.S vaccination and SARS-CoV-2 variants. General study results and limits: Reportedly, spike-specific CD8+ and CD4+ T cell responses achieved substantial breadth once vaccination had taken place. Whether participants received vaccine or placebo, their non-spike TCR breadth was similar. The analyses of TCR breadth and depth may have understated the size of total T cell responses.

This CDR3 is 12 amino acids long. The germline gives CDR1 MNHEY, CDR2 SVGAGI. Trimming at V came to 8 bases and at J to 4 bases, leaving 0 bases not matched to a gene. The material was peripheral blood, obtained after recovery from COVID-19. This receptor was taken from a human donor who had recovered from COVID-19. The chain joins TRBV6-5 to TRBJ1-5, with TRBD1 matching over 9 bases. The CDR3 region has the DNA TGTGCCAGCGACAGGGGGAATCAGCCCCAGCATTTT. This gives the protein CASDRGNQPQHF.